The TCR beta chain under discussion was sequenced for a study of blood T cell repertoires in COVID-19. The overall study: T cells, B-cell-depleted T cells, or PBMCs supplied cDNA or gDNA.

This clone has just a few counts. The CDR3 has 14 amino acids. V gave up 2 bases and J gave up 3 bases, with 10 bases separating them. CDR1 PRHDT and CDR2 FYEKMQ come from the germline V gene (reference sequence). The data were produced by immunoSEQ multiplex PCR, yet TCRdb's version contains in-frame clones alone and is incomplete. This table holds fewer than 70,000 clones, about 79% found once. Material for sequencing was peripheral blood. The chain carries TRBV13 and TRBJ1-1; the D gene is possibly TRBD1 (6 bases). The TCR originated in a human donor in a cohort sampled during active COVID-19. DNA for the CDR3: TGTGCCAGCAGCTTAAAGTACAGGGACACTGAAGCTTTCTTT. Translating gives CASSLKYRDTEAFF.